Listed below are T cell receptor beta chains from one sample, sequenced in a study of T cell responses to AZD1222 COVID-19 vaccine. Assay used: immunoSEQ multiplex PCR; TCRdb lists only in-frame clones, some missing. This sample has fewer than 130,000 clones, with around 93% found just once. Source: peripheral blood, taken 28 days after the second AZD1222 dose. The receptors were gathered from an adult who received the AZD1222 COVID-19 vaccine. Both conserved end residues are part of each CDR3. The order of the fields is D gene, J gene, V gene, clone size, CDR3 DNA, CDR3 protein. D genes are given only for firm matches. For some rows the clone size is stated as once, few or many, or as a class when expanded; others skip it.

D: -
J: TRBJ1-2
V: TRBV29-1
size: -
DNA: TGCAGCGTTGGCGGCTACACCTTC
CDR3: CSVGGYTF

D: -
J: TRBJ2-1
V: TRBV20-1
size: -
DNA: TGCAGTGCTAGTTACGGGGGGCCAGGCTACAATGAGCAGTTCTTC
CDR3: CSASYGGPGYNEQFF

D: -
J: TRBJ1-6
V: TRBV27
size: -
DNA: TGTGCCAGCAGTTTATCTGGACGGTATAATTCACCCCTCCACTTT
CDR3: CASSLSGRYNSPLHF

D: TRBD1
J: TRBJ1-1
V: TRBV18
size: -
DNA: TGTGCCAGCTCACCCCGACAGGGGGCGGCTGAAGCTTTCTTT
CDR3: CASSPRQGAAEAFF

D: -
J: TRBJ1-5
V: TRBV6-4
size: -
DNA: TGTGCCAGCAGGGTTTGGCGAGGTAATAATCAGCCCCAGCATTTT
CDR3: CASRVWRGNNQPQHF

D: -
J: TRBJ1-2
V: TRBV2
size: -
DNA: TGTGCCAGCAGTGTCCTGATTAACTATGGCTACACCTTC
CDR3: CASSVLINYGYTF

D: -
J: TRBJ1-2
V: TRBV10-2
size: -
DNA: TGCGCCAGCAGTGAGTTCAGGGGAAATGGAGGCTACACCTTC
CDR3: CASSEFRGNGGYTF

D: TRBD2
J: TRBJ2-7
V: TRBV5-6
size: -
DNA: TGTGCCAGCAGGGGAGGACTAGCTAACTCCTACGAGCAGTACTTC
CDR3: CASRGGLANSYEQYF

D: -
J: TRBJ1-2
V: TRBV12-3/TRBV12-4
size: once
DNA: TGTGCCAGCAGTTCCGCCCTAAACTATGGCTACACCTTC
CDR3: CASSSALNYGYTF

D: -
J: TRBJ1-2
V: TRBV21-1
size: -
DNA: TGTGCCAGCAATTCGAGGGGGGGAAACTATGGCTACACCTTC
CDR3: CASNSRGGNYGYTF

D: -
J: TRBJ1-1
V: TRBV29-1
size: -
DNA: TGCAGCGTCGTGGGCGCAATGAACACTGAAGCTTTCTTT
CDR3: CSVVGAMNTEAFF

D: -
J: TRBJ2-1
V: TRBV4-1
size: -
DNA: TGCGCCAGCAGCCTTCGGGGTGCTAACTCAGGGGAGCAGTTCTTC
CDR3: CASSLRGANSGEQFF

D: -
J: TRBJ2-2
V: TRBV11-1
size: once
DNA: TGTGCCAGCAGCTTAAATTTGGCTCCGAACACCGGGGAGCTGTTTTTT
CDR3: CASSLNLAPNTGELFF

D: -
J: TRBJ1-4
V: TRBV20-1
size: -
DNA: TGCAGTGGCCACTTAGATGAAAAACTGTTTTTT
CDR3: CSGHLDEKLFF

D: -
J: TRBJ1-2
V: TRBV19
size: -
DNA: TGTGCCACCTCAGGGTTTGGCTACACCTTC
CDR3: CATSGFGYTF

D: -
J: TRBJ2-7
V: TRBV6-5
size: -
DNA: TGTGCCAGCAGCATTACACAGGCCTACGAGCAGTACTTC
CDR3: CASSITQAYEQYF

D: TRBD1
J: TRBJ1-2
V: TRBV27
size: -
DNA: TGTGCCAGCGTCAAGGAACCGGGACAGGGTCATGACTACACCTTC
CDR3: CASVKEPGQGHDYTF

D: -
J: TRBJ1-1
V: TRBV18
size: -
DNA: TGTGCCAGCTCACCATGGGACGGAGACACTGAAGCTTTCTTT
CDR3: CASSPWDGDTEAFF

D: -
J: TRBJ2-3
V: TRBV27
size: -
DNA: TGTGCCAGCAGTTCCTTCACAGATACGCAGTATTTT
CDR3: CASSSFTDTQYF

D: TRBD1
J: TRBJ2-3
V: TRBV19
size: few
DNA: TGTGCCAGTAGTGTCCGGACAGGGCTTAGCACAGATACGCAGTATTTT
CDR3: CASSVRTGLSTDTQYF

D: TRBD2
J: TRBJ2-3
V: TRBV6-4
size: -
DNA: TGTGCCAGCAGTGCCGGGACTAGCGCAGATACGCAGTATTTT
CDR3: CASSAGTSADTQYF

D: -
J: TRBJ1-1
V: TRBV5-1
size: -
DNA: TGCGCCAGCAGCTATTTGGGGGAACCCGGGGCCGCTTTCTTT
CDR3: CASSYLGEPGAAFF

D: TRBD1
J: TRBJ1-2
V: TRBV3-1/TRBV3-2
size: once
DNA: TGTGCCAGCAGGGACAGGGGTGGCTATGGCTACACCTTC
CDR3: CASRDRGGYGYTF

D: -
J: TRBJ2-1
V: TRBV5-6
size: -
DNA: TGTGCCAGCAGCTTGTATTCCCCAAAAAATGAGCAGTTCTTC
CDR3: CASSLYSPKNEQFF

D: TRBD1
J: TRBJ2-7
V: TRBV29-1
size: -
DNA: TGCAGCGTTGCCTCGACAGGGCGTTCCAACTACGAGCAGTACTTC
CDR3: CSVASTGRSNYEQYF

D: TRBD1
J: TRBJ1-1
V: TRBV12-3/TRBV12-4
size: -
DNA: TGTGCCAGCACCGAGGACAGGGGCGTCGAGGCTTTCTTT
CDR3: CASTEDRGVEAFF

D: -
J: TRBJ1-2
V: TRBV25-1
size: -
DNA: TGTGCCAGCAGTGAATTAGAAGGACAGTCTTCATTTCCCGGCTACACCTTC
CDR3: CASSELEGQSSFPGYTF

D: -
J: TRBJ1-4
V: TRBV19
size: -
DNA: TGTGCCAGTAGTAGACGGTGGAATGAAAAACTGTTTTTT
CDR3: CASSRRWNEKLFF

D: -
J: TRBJ2-1
V: TRBV7-6
size: -
DNA: TGTGCCAGCAGCTTAGGAGCCCGGGTTCCCAATGAGCAGTTCTTC
CDR3: CASSLGARVPNEQFF

D: TRBD1
J: TRBJ1-1
V: TRBV4-1
size: once
DNA: TGCGCCAGCAGATTATCCGGGACAGAGGCGTCTGAAGCTTTCTTT
CDR3: CASRLSGTEASEAFF

D: -
J: TRBJ1-5
V: TRBV7-9
size: -
DNA: TGTGCCAGCAGCTTAGGGCTCTATCAGCCCCAGCATTTT
CDR3: CASSLGLYQPQHF

D: TRBD2
J: TRBJ2-2
V: TRBV2
size: -
DNA: TGTGCCAGCAGTCCGGGACTAGCCGGGAACACCGGGGAGCTGTTTTTT
CDR3: CASSPGLAGNTGELFF

D: -
J: TRBJ1-2
V: TRBV7-2
size: -
DNA: TGTGCCAGCAGACAATCGTCTGGGACGGTTAAATATGGCTACACCTTC
CDR3: CASRQSSGTVKYGYTF

D: -
J: TRBJ1-2
V: TRBV19
size: -
DNA: TGTGCCAGCAATGGACGGGACGGACCTAACTATGGCTACACCTTC
CDR3: CASNGRDGPNYGYTF

D: TRBD2
J: TRBJ2-7
V: TRBV6-1
size: -
DNA: TGTGCCAGCAGTGAAAACTTCGGCGGGAGCTACGAGCAGTACTTC
CDR3: CASSENFGGSYEQYF